What follows describes a single TCR beta chain. Its cognate antigen is unknown. This entry is derived from a study of shared clonotypes between healthy human individuals. At the level of the study: Ranging from 18 to 49 in age, donors were a couple of women and three men.

TCRdb keeps only in-frame clones here, not all; method: immunoSEQ multiplex PCR. The sample yields about 2 million clones, about 95% seen once. Study results and limitations: Shared across several donors were around 5% of the naive CD4 clonotypes. The expectation was that sequencing depth would affect clonotype sharing among donors.

The authors divided CD4+ cells into CD45RA+ naive and CD45RA-negative memory subsets. This CDR3 contains 13 residues. CDR1 and CDR2 from the germline V gene are MNHEY and SVGAGI. Trimming stripped 6 bases from V and 1 base from J, with 8 bases between. The receptor's source is a man aged 18 to 29 in good health. The chain carries TRBV6-5 and TRBJ2-3; D uncertain. What was sequenced was naive CD4+ T cells sorted from blood. Subset denoted: CD45RA+ positively selected. CDR3 loop: CASSDGGTDTQYF. For the CDR3, the DNA is TGTGCCAGCAGCGACGGCGGCACAGATACGCAGTATTTT.